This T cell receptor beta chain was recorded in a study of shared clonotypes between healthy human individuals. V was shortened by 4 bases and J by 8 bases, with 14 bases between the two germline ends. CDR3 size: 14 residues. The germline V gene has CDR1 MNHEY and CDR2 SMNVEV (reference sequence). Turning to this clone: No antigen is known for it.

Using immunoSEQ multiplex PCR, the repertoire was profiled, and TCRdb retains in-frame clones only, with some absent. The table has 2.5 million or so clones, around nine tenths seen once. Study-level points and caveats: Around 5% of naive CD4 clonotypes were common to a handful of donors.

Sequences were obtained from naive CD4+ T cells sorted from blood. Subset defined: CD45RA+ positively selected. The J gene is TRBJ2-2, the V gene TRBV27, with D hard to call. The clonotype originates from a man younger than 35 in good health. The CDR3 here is CASSSRWATGELFF. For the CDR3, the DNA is TGTGCCAGCAGTTCACGGTGGGCTACTGGGGAGCTGTTTTTT.